Listed below are T cell receptor beta chains from one sample, sequenced in a study of blood T cell repertoires in COVID-19. Profiled with immunoSEQ multiplex PCR; TCRdb holds only in-frame clones, not every one. The data contain just under 150,000 clones, around 84% of them singletons. The sample comprised peripheral blood. These TCRs come from a human donor with acute or convalescent COVID-19. The donor label of this sample is uncertain. Both conserved end residues are part of each CDR3. The D gene is left open where the match is weak. Not every row has a clone size; where given, it reads once, few, many or a size class.

TRBV5-1,-,-,TRBJ2-1,CASSLYGRGVNEQFF,TGCGCCAGCAGCCTTTATGGAAGGGGTGTCAATGAGCAGTTCTTC
TRBV19,-,TRBD1,TRBJ2-7,CASSLRTGGKQYF,TGTGCCAGTAGTCTGAGGACAGGGGGGAAGCAGTACTTC
TRBV11-1,-,-,TRBJ1-3,CASSLLPVGNTIYF,TGTGCCAGCAGCTTACTCCCAGTCGGAAACACCATATATTTT
TRBV20-1,-,-,TRBJ2-3,CSASDPGTGDTQYF,TGCAGTGCTAGTGACCCCGGGACTGGGGATACGCAGTATTTT
TRBV11-2,-,-,TRBJ2-1,CASSLGGAKVYNEQFF,TGTGCCAGCAGCTTAGGCGGGGCGAAGGTTTACAATGAGCAGTTCTTC
TRBV6-5,-,-,TRBJ1-2,CASRDRLASNYGYTF,TGTGCCAGCAGGGACAGACTGGCTTCTAACTATGGCTACACCTTC
TRBV7-2,-,TRBD2,TRBJ2-1,CASRPGGSRTSGRYNEQFF,TGTGCCAGCAGGCCAGGGGGATCCAGGACTAGCGGTAGATACAATGAGCAGTTCTTC
TRBV5-1,-,-,TRBJ2-2,CASSSGNAGELFF,TGCGCCAGCAGCTCGGGTAACGCCGGGGAGCTGTTTTTT
TRBV11-1,-,-,TRBJ2-3,CASSSFSVSDTQYF,TGTGCCAGCAGCTCGTTCTCAGTCTCAGATACGCAGTATTTT
TRBV24-1,-,-,TRBJ2-5,CATSDLNSVAQYF,TGTGCCACCAGTGATTTGAATTCAGTTGCCCAGTACTTC
TRBV4-1,-,TRBD1,TRBJ1-2,CASSQGQGAGNYGYTF,TGCGCCAGCAGCCAGGGACAGGGGGCGGGAAACTATGGCTACACCTTC
TRBV19,-,TRBD1,TRBJ2-1,CASSRGQGWINEQFF,TGTGCCAGTAGTAGAGGACAGGGTTGGATTAATGAGCAGTTCTTC
TRBV27,-,TRBD1,TRBJ2-7,CASSLQGILGYEQYF,TGTGCCAGCAGTCTACAGGGGATTTTAGGCTACGAGCAGTACTTC
TRBV7-9,-,-,TRBJ1-4,CASSLERGRTNEKLFF,TGTGCCAGCAGCTTAGAGAGGGGGAGAACTAATGAAAAACTGTTTTTT
TRBV5-1,-,-,TRBJ2-5,CASRTGVQETQYF,TGCGCCAGCAGGACGGGAGTCCAAGAGACCCAGTACTTC
TRBV5-6,-,-,TRBJ1-2,CASSLGRGPNGNYGYTF,TGTGCCAGCAGCTTGGGAAGGGGCCCAAATGGTAACTATGGCTACACCTTC
TRBV28,-,-,TRBJ1-1,CASSFSLNTEAFF,TGTGCCAGCAGTTTTTCCCTTAACACTGAAGCTTTCTTT
TRBV12-3/TRBV12-4,few,TRBD1,TRBJ1-2,CASRQTGVDGYTF,TGTGCCAGCAGACAAACAGGGGTGGACGGCTACACCTTC
TRBV12-5,-,-,TRBJ2-7,CASGLVLGGSSYEQYF,TGTGCTAGTGGTTTGGTATTGGGGGGAAGCTCCTACGAGCAGTACTTC
TRBV3-1/TRBV3-2,few,-,TRBJ1-6,CASSPAREWNSPLHF,TGTGCCAGCAGCCCCGCCCGGGAGTGGAATTCACCCCTCCACTTT
TRBV24-1,few,-,TRBJ1-1,CATSDFERTEAFF,TGTGCCACCAGTGATTTCGAGCGGACTGAAGCTTTCTTT
TRBV7-8,-,TRBD2,TRBJ2-7,CASTRAPASGDSYEQYF,TGTGCCAGCACCCGAGCGCCGGCTAGCGGGGACTCCTACGAGCAGTACTTC
TRBV7-9,-,-,TRBJ1-1,CASSTFTGGTEAFF,TGTGCCAGCAGCACCTTCACCGGCGGCACTGAAGCTTTCTTT
TRBV4-2,-,-,TRBJ2-5,CASSVRGAWGETQYF,TGTGCCAGCAGCGTCCGGGGGGCCTGGGGGGAGACCCAGTACTTC
TRBV19,-,TRBD1,TRBJ1-5,CASSIDGTDQPQHF,TGTGCCAGTAGTATAGACGGGACAGATCAGCCCCAGCATTTT
TRBV18,-,TRBD1,TRBJ2-7,CASSHRDRPYEQYF,TGTGCCAGCTCACATAGGGACAGACCCTACGAGCAGTACTTC
TRBV12-2,-,-,TRBJ1-2,CASRSPDRAGYGYTF,TGTGCAAGTCGCTCTCCGGACAGGGCCGGCTATGGCTACACCTTC
TRBV7-9,once,TRBD2,TRBJ2-4,CASSLVSSGQNIQYF,TGTGCCAGCAGCTTAGTGTCTAGCGGACAAAACATTCAGTACTTC
TRBV9,-,TRBD1,TRBJ1-5,CASSATGALNQPQHF,TGTGCCAGCAGCGCCACAGGGGCGCTCAATCAGCCCCAGCATTTT
TRBV29-1,-,-,TRBJ1-2,CSAWTANYGYTF,TGCAGCGCCTGGACAGCTAACTATGGCTACACCTTC
TRBV10-3,-,TRBD1,TRBJ1-2,CAISEGTGDNYGYTF,TGTGCCATCAGTGAGGGGACAGGCGATAACTATGGCTACACCTTC
TRBV9,-,TRBD2,TRBJ2-2,CASSSRGETENTGELFF,TGTGCCAGCAGCTCCCGGGGGGAGACCGAGAACACCGGGGAGCTGTTTTTT
TRBV9,-,-,TRBJ1-3,CASSVAIQGTGNTIYF,TGTGCCAGCAGCGTAGCTATACAGGGAACTGGAAACACCATATATTTT
TRBV25-1,-,-,TRBJ2-7,CASSEYPTGTSYEQYF,TGTGCCAGCAGTGAATATCCGACAGGGACTTCCTACGAGCAGTACTTC
TRBV2,-,-,TRBJ2-1,CASSDRTSAGEQFF,TGTGCCAGCAGTGACCGTACCTCCGCGGGTGAGCAGTTCTTC